This is a list of T cell receptor beta chains from one sample in a study of identical twins. TCRdb reprocessed the 5' RACE reads via MiXCR and lists one record per CDR3 protein. The sample consists of a few hundred thousand distinct CDR3 sequences, 20% to 25% of them appearing once. The same data also contributed to another study, on T cells expressing NK-cell markers.

The sample consisted of CD4+ T cells sorted from blood. The origin of the receptors is a woman aged 18-29 years in good health. Both conserved end residues are part of each CDR3. Fields, in order: D gene, J gene, clone size, V gene, CDR3 DNA, CDR3 protein. A D gene is named only where the DNA matches it firmly. A row's size may be missing; if present it is once, few, many or a size class.

NA TRBJ2-5 NA TRBV7-9 TGTGCCAGCAGCCCTGAGGCCTCGGCTCAGTACTTC CASSPEASAQYF
NA TRBJ2-7 NA TRBV2 TGTGCCAGCAGTGAAGCGCGGGACTACGAGCAGTACTTC CASSEARDYEQYF
NA TRBJ2-7 NA TRBV20-1 TGCAGTGCTAGAGGGGCCTCCTACGAGCAGTACTTC CSARGASYEQYF
TRBD1 TRBJ2-2 NA TRBV19 TGTGCCAGTAGTATATGGGACAGGGACACCGGGGAGCTGTTTTTT CASSIWDRDTGELFF
TRBD1 TRBJ2-1 NA TRBV20-1 TGCCGCTGCGACAGGGGTAGAGTGAATGAGCAGTTCTTC CRCDRGRVNEQFF
NA TRBJ2-3 NA TRBV29-1 TGCAGCGTTTCACATAGAGATACGCAGTATTTT CSVSHRDTQYF
NA TRBJ1-1 NA TRBV6-5 TGTGCCAGCAGTTACTCGAAAGGGGGTGAAGCTTTCTTT CASSYSKGGEAFF
NA TRBJ2-1 NA TRBV20-1 TGCAGTGCTCCGAGGGGCCTCAGCTCCTACAATGAGCAGTTCTTC CSAPRGLSSYNEQFF
NA TRBJ1-4 NA TRBV10-3 TGTGCCATCAGTGGTACAGGTGGTGAAAAACTGTTTTTT CAISGTGGEKLFF
NA TRBJ2-7 few TRBV7-2 TGTGCCAGCAGCTTAGCGGCCAGGGGGAGGGACGAGCAGTACTTC CASSLAARGRDEQYF
NA TRBJ1-2 NA TRBV7-2 TGTGCCAGCACCGCCGGCCACGTAAACTATGGCTACACCTTC CASTAGHVNYGYTF
TRBD1 TRBJ1-5 few TRBV6-2/TRBV6-3 TGTGCCAGCAGTCCACGGGGGACAGGGTCACATCAGCCCCAGCATTTT CASSPRGTGSHQPQHF
NA TRBJ2-7 few TRBV7-2 TGTGCCAGCAGCGAAAGGGGACCAAGACCCTACGAGCAGTACTTC CASSERGPRPYEQYF
NA TRBJ2-7 NA TRBV27 TGTGCCAGCAGTCCATATGGTCCGGCCGGGCAGTACTTC CASSPYGPAGQYF
TRBD2 TRBJ2-3 NA TRBV4-1 TGCGCCAGCAGCCGCATAGCGGGAGGGCCGACAGATACGCAGTATTTT CASSRIAGGPTDTQYF
NA TRBJ2-1 few TRBV20-1 TGCAGTGGGTCCGGCAGCTCCTACAATGAGCAGTTCTTC CSGSGSSYNEQFF
NA TRBJ2-2 NA TRBV10-3 TGTGCCATCAGTGAGTCGACCAGACCCGGGGAGCTGTTTTTT CAISESTRPGELFF
NA TRBJ2-5 NA TRBV27 TGTGCCAGCAGTGCCCAGGGTAAAGAGACCCAGTACTTC CASSAQGKETQYF
TRBD1 TRBJ2-7 NA TRBV5-1 TGCGCCAGCAGACTCACCGGGACAGGGTCCTACGAGCAGTACTTC CASRLTGTGSYEQYF
NA TRBJ2-7 NA TRBV2 TGTGCCAGCAGCCAAAGGTGGACAGACTCCTACGAGCAGTACTTC CASSQRWTDSYEQYF
NA TRBJ1-1 NA TRBV7-8 TGTGCCAGCAGCAATACCGGGACTTCGGCTTTCTTT CASSNTGTSAFF
TRBD2 TRBJ2-5 NA TRBV11-2 TGTGCCAGCAGCTTAGATCCTAGTAGCGGGGGAATCCAAGAGACCCAGTACTTC CASSLDPSSGGIQETQYF
NA TRBJ2-1 NA TRBV9 TGTGCCAGCAGCGTATCAACCAAGGACAATGAGCAGTTCTTC CASSVSTKDNEQFF
TRBD1 TRBJ1-4 many TRBV12-3/TRBV12-4 TGTGCCAGCAGACTGACAGGGGTGGGTGAAAAACTGTTTTTT CASRLTGVGEKLFF